This T cell receptor (beta chain) was sequenced in a study of cytomegalovirus exposure and HLA in healthy donors. The ends lost 4 bases at V and 4 bases at J; junction bases unmatched: 2. Germline lookup yields CDR1 SGHRS and CDR2 YFSETQ. This CDR3 is 13 amino acids long. Notes on this clone: The same CDR3 also results from other DNA sequences found in this sample.

PCR involved 60 Vbeta and 13 Jbeta primers. Some clones are missing from TCRdb's copy, which holds only in-frame ones; the method was immunoSEQ multiplex PCR. This sample's table has about 110,000 clones. Material for sequencing was PBMCs. The rearrangement joins TRBV5-1 to TRBJ1-1, with 9 bases aligning to TRBD1. This receptor was identified in a man aged 40-49 years in good health and CMV-seropositive. Written as DNA, the CDR3 is TGCGCCAGCAGCCTGACAGGGGGCACTGAAGCTTTCTTT. Translated, it gives CASSLTGGTEAFF.